This T cell receptor (beta chain) was recovered during a study of identical twins. General study findings and limits: Compared with models, monozygotic twins showed more out-of-frame TCR alpha sharing. Where beta out-of-frame sequences were concerned, excess twin sharing was weaker.

Remarks on this clonotype: The antigen is not known.

Germline V gene lookup returns CDR1 SQVTM and CDR2 ANQGSEA. V lost 6 bases and J lost 2; bases outside the gene matches: 4. This CDR3 has 14 amino acids. Unique molecular identifiers were in the cDNA, with template-switch universal primer binding. TCRdb processed the 5' RACE reads anew with MiXCR; each CDR3 protein has one entry. The table lists about 490,000 distinct CDR3 sequences, roughly 15% of them singletons. These data are also associated with another study on yellow fever vaccine responses in identical twins.

The TCR comes from a woman between 18 and 29 years old in good health. Specimen: CD4+ T cells sorted from blood. J is TRBJ2-7 and V is TRBV29-1; 13 bases agree with TRBD2. CDR3 DNA sequence: TGCAGCGTCGGGACTAGCGGGAAAACCTACGAGCAGTACTTC. Translated, it gives CSVGTSGKTYEQYF.